This TCR beta chain was found in a study of regulatory T cells in long-lasting Graves disease. General study points: Lower TCR diversity was seen in persistent Graves' patients than in newly diagnosed ones.

Deletions cut 1 base from V and 1 base from J, with 8 bases between. Germline V gives CDR1 MGHRA, CDR2 YSYEKL. The CDR3 has 15 residues. This clonotype was counted ten times or more. Its target is unknown. Time point defined: newly diagnosed GD, antithyroid drugs for less than 3 months. PBMC-extracted RNA yielded the TCR library. With iRepertoire HTBI primers and Arm-PCR of CDR3 regions, TCR beta libraries were built. TCRdb re-analysed the multiplex PCR reads in MiXCR, keeping a single row per CDR3 protein. The data show hundreds of thousands of distinct CDR3 sequences, roughly 16% seen once. Sequenced here: peripheral blood mononuclear cells (PBMCs), sampled at new diagnosis, from a patient treated with antithyroid drugs. The sequence was collected from a female donor with Graves disease. This chain links TRBV4-1 with TRBJ1-5; D gene ambiguous. Here the CDR3 reads CASSQVEGSNQPQHF. CDR3 in DNA: TGCGCCAGCAGCCAAGTCGAGGGAAGCAATCAGCCCCAGCATTTT.